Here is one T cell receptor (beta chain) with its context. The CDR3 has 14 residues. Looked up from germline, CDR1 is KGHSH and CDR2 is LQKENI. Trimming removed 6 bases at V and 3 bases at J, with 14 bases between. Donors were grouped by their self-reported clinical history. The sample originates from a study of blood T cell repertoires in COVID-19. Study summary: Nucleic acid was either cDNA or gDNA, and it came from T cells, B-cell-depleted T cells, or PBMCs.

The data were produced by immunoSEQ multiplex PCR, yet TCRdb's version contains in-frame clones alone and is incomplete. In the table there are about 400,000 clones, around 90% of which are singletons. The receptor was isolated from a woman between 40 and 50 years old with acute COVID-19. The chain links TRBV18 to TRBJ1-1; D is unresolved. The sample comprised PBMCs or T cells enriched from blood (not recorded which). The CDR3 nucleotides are TGTGCCAGCTCGGCCCTCGGGGTGGACACTGAAGCTTTCTTT. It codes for CASSALGVDTEAFF.